This T cell receptor (beta chain) was sequenced in a study of blood T cell repertoires in COVID-19. Study-wide background: Material from acute and convalescent COVID-19 was sourced from the United States, Italy and Spain.

The Seattle site enrolled patients during active infection and followed them longitudinally. Repertoires were generated with immunoSEQ multiplex PCR, while TCRdb's copy carries only in-frame clones and drops some. The data show about 430,000 clones, 85% to 90% seen once. The CDR3 contains 13 residues. Trimming at V came to 3 bases and at J to 8 bases, leaving 6 bases not matched to a gene. Germline values: CDR1 SGHKS, CDR2 YYEKEE (reference sequence). The TCR was taken from a man younger than 35 with COVID-19, enrolled during active disease. The material sequenced was peripheral blood. The rearrangement uses TRBV5-5 and TRBJ1-1, with TRBD1 matching over 8 bases. The CDR3 DNA reads as TGTGCCAGCAGCTACGGACAGGGTACAGAAGCTTTCTTT. This gives the protein CASSYGQGTEAFF.